Presented here are 29 T cell receptor beta chains from one specimen sequenced in a study of cytomegalovirus exposure and HLA in healthy donors. PCR primers comprised 60 Vbeta and 13 Jbeta primers. Profiling relied on immunoSEQ multiplex PCR, and the TCRdb table lists in-frame clones only, not all of them. The repertoire has approximately 88,000 clones, 64% of them found once; the top ten carry under 4%. Source material: PBMCs. All receptors derive from a man aged 55 to 70 in good health and CMV-seronegative.

This clone was counted a few times. The chain links TRBV28 to TRBJ2-7; D is possibly TRBD2 (6 bases). Per germline, CDR1 MDHEN and CDR2 SYDVKM. The CDR3 loop spans 15 amino acids. V lost 6 bases and J lost 0, with 15 bases in between. The CDR3 sequence: CASRSGGGSSYEQYF. CDR3 in DNA: TGTGCCAGCAGGTCGGGTGGGGGGTCCTCCTACGAGCAGTACTTC.

This chain joins TRBV7-6 and TRBJ2-3; no definite D call. V was clipped by 4 bases and J by 4 bases, with 18 bases between them. Germline V gives CDR1 SGHVS, CDR2 FNYEAQ. The CDR3 is 16 residues long. The CDR3 nucleotides are TGTGCCAGCAGCTCCACAGCCTCCTCGTTCTCAGATACGCAGTATTTT. It is translated as CASSSTASSFSDTQYF.

The chain has TRBV12-5 and TRBJ1-5, with 11 positions matching TRBD1. Germline CDR1 reads LGHNT; CDR2 reads FRNRAP. There are 15 residues in the CDR3. V gave up 5 bases and J gave up 5 bases; unmatched junction bases: 5. CDR3 sequence reads: CASGRGQGADQPQHF. CDR3 sequence (DNA): TGTGCTAGTGGTAGAGGACAGGGGGCCGATCAGCCCCAGCATTTT.

This clone turned up a few times. The rearrangement links TRBV4-2 to TRBJ2-7; D gene uncertain. Germline assignment: CDR1 LGHNA and CDR2 YNFKEQ. V gave up 4 bases and J gave up 2 bases, with 12 bases separating them. The CDR3 covers 14 residues. The DNA of the CDR3 is TGTGCCAGCAGCCCTATAACGACACCCTACGAGCAGTACTTC. Protein sequence: CASSPITTPYEQYF.

The gene calls are TRBV30 and TRBJ2-1, with 8 bases that match TRBD2. Trimming removed 3 bases from V and 2 bases from J; junction bases left unmatched: 3. The CDR3 length is 14 residues. Germline V lookup: CDR1 GTSNPN, CDR2 SVGIG (reference sequence). CDR3 in amino acids: CAWRASGPYNEQFF. DNA of the CDR3: TGTGCCTGGAGGGCTAGCGGGCCCTACAATGAGCAGTTCTTC. The full variable domain, completed using reference TRBV30 and TRBJ2-1, is SQTIHQWPATLVQPVGSPLSLECTVEGTSNPNLYWYRQAAGRGLQLLFYSVGIGQISSEVPQNLSASRPQDRQFILSSKKLLLSDSGFYLCAWRASGPYNEQFFGPGTRLTVL.

The chain joins TRBV9 to TRBJ2-3; 15 nucleotides line up with TRBD2. This CDR3 contains 19 residues. J lost 2 bases, V lost 3 bases, and 10 bases had no gene match. Germline V gene lookup returns CDR1 SGDLS and CDR2 YYNGEE. As DNA, the CDR3 is TGTGCCAGCAGCGAGACTGGGACTAGCGGGGGGACCTCCACAGATACGCAGTATTTT. Its translation is CASSETGTSGGTSTDTQYF.

The chain is built from TRBV9 and TRBJ2-7; 11 bases line up with TRBD2. The CDR3 has 16 amino acids. The V gene's germline CDR1 is SGDLS and CDR2 YYNGEE. Losses at the gene ends were 2 bases for V and 1 base for J; bases not matched to a gene: 5. The CDR3 DNA follows: TGTGCCAGCAGCGTTTTTAGCGGGGGGGCGTCCTACGAGCAGTACTTC. Its translation: CASSVFSGGASYEQYF.

The chain carries TRBV2 and TRBJ2-1, with a weak D call TRBD2 (5 bases). CDR1 and CDR2 (germline): SNHLY, FYNNEI. V was cut by 1 base and J by 8 bases, with 12 bases left in between. The CDR3 spans 14 residues. The CDR3 loop reads CASSEGWGAYEQFF. The CDR3 region has the DNA TGTGCCAGCAGTGAAGGTTGGGGAGCCTATGAGCAGTTCTTC.

The gene calls are TRBV5-1 and TRBJ1-4; unclear D gene. The germline gives CDR1 SGHRS, CDR2 YFSETQ. Trimming pared 4 bases from V and 0 bases from J, leaving 13 bases between. This CDR3 contains 16 residues. The chain's CDR3 is CASSVVSQATNEKLFF. The CDR3 nucleotides read TGCGCCAGCAGCGTAGTATCTCAAGCAACTAATGAAAAACTGTTTTTT. The full variable domain, with the rest looked up from reference TRBV5-1 and TRBJ1-4, is KAGVTQTPRYLIKTRGQQVTLSCSPISGHRSVSWYQQTPGQGLQFLFEYFSETQRNKGNFPGRFSGRQFSNSRSEMNVSTLELGDSALYLCASSVVSQATNEKLFFGSGTQLSVL.

This clone was seen only a few times. J is TRBJ1-1 and V is TRBV29-1; weak D call: TRBD1 (6 bases). The CDR3 extends over 12 amino acids. CDR1 and CDR2 (germline): SQVTM, ANQGSEA. V lost 5 bases, J lost 1 base, and 8 bases lay in between. CDR3 nucleotide sequence: TGCAGCGTTAACAGGGCGAACACTGAAGCTTTCTTT. This codes for CSVNRANTEAFF.

The CDR3 region is CASSSFPEQFF. CDR3 bases: TGTGCCAGCAGTTCCTTCCCTGAGCAGTTCTTC. This chain uses TRBV27 with TRBJ2-1, with unresolved D. The CDR3 spans 11 residues. CDR1 and CDR2 (germline): MNHEY, SMNVEV (reference sequence). V shed 4 bases and J shed 9 bases, with 7 bases lying between them.

In the case of this clone: Relative to the germline gene, one junction end is altered; a read error may explain this. The chain has TRBV7-9 and TRBJ1-2; possible D gene TRBD1, 6 bases. Germline V lookup: CDR1 SEHNR, CDR2 FQNEAQ (reference sequence). CDR3 length: 16 amino acids. This chain's CDR3 is CSSSSQGTGSDYGYTF. In DNA, the CDR3 is TGTTCCAGCAGCTCCCAGGGAACAGGGTCCGACTATGGCTACACCTTC.

This chain connects TRBV6-6 to TRBJ1-6, with 7 bases identical to TRBD1. CDR1 is MNHNY, CDR2 SVGAGI, per germline (reference sequence). The CDR3 consists of 15 residues. The junction had 1 base not matched to a gene; V was cut back by 2 bases and J by 3 bases. The CDR3 loop is CASSYDRVYNSPLHF. The CDR3 DNA follows: TGTGCCAGCAGTTACGACAGGGTCTATAATTCACCCCTCCACTTT.

The chain recombines TRBV2 with TRBJ2-3; 7 bases are shared with TRBD2. The CDR3 sequence is 14 residues long. Trimming took 8 bases from V and 4 from J; bases not matched to a gene: 9. CDR1 and CDR2 from the germline V gene are SNHLY and FYNNEI. The CDR3 sequence is CASRLGGGADTQYF. The CDR3 region has the DNA TGTGCCAGCCGGTTGGGGGGAGGGGCAGATACGCAGTATTTT. Full variable domain (missing parts from reference TRBV2 and TRBJ2-3): EPEVTQTPSHQVTQMGQEVILRCVPISNHLYFYWYRQILGQKVEFLVSFYNNEISEKSEIFDDQFSVERPDGSNFTLKIRSTKLEDSAMYFCASRLGGGADTQYFGPGTRLTVL.

The gene calls are TRBV2 and TRBJ2-1, with TRBD2 identical over 15 bases. Germline CDR1 and CDR2: SNHLY and FYNNEI. Trimming cost V 7 bases and J 7 bases; bases outside gene matches: 8. The CDR3 is 16 amino acids. In DNA form, the CDR3 reads TGTGCCAGCAAGGACCCTGGACTAGCGGGAGGGAATGAGCAGTTCTTC. As protein: CASKDPGLAGGNEQFF.

A remark on this clone: The junction does not match germline at one end; this may be a read error. The J gene is TRBJ1-2, the V gene TRBV7-9, with a possible D match to TRBD1 (5 bases). This CDR3 comprises 16 residues. CDR1 and CDR2 (germline): SEHNR, FQNEAQ (reference sequence). The CDR3 DNA is TGTTCCAGCAGCTTAGATCCCACCGGCAGGGTGGGTGGCTACACCTTC. Translated, it gives CSSSLDPTGRVGGYTF.

This chain links TRBV27 with TRBJ2-2; 8 nucleotides line up with TRBD2. Germline-derived CDR1 and CDR2 are MNHEY and SMNVEV (reference sequence). With V trimmed by 5 bases and J by 6 bases, 11 bases remained unmatched. The CDR3 has 16 residues. DNA for the CDR3: TGTGCCAGCAGTCAAGGGGCGGGGGGCCCGGCCGGGGAGCTGTTTTTT. This encodes CASSQGAGGPAGELFF.

V is TRBV5-1 and J is TRBJ1-3, with a tentative D call TRBD1 (5 bases). Per the germline V gene, CDR1 is SGHRS and CDR2 is YFSETQ. The CDR3 runs 15 residues. V was cut by 1 base and J by 0 bases, with 8 bases left in between. The CDR3 DNA is TGCGCCAGCAGCTTGACGGGGGACTCTGGAAACACCATATATTTT. It codes for CASSLTGDSGNTIYF.

A word on this clone: In the same sample, other DNA sequences code for this CDR3. This chain joins TRBV11-3 and TRBJ1-1; D gene ambiguous. V shed 0 bases and J shed 3 bases, with 8 bases lying between them. The CDR3 consists of 14 residues. CDR1 and CDR2 from the germline V gene are SGHNT and YENEEA. The CDR3 bases are TGTGCCAGCAGCTTAGAAGGCGGGGACACTGAAGCTTTCTTT. Translated: CASSLEGGDTEAFF.

V usage is TRBV13 and J usage is TRBJ1-1, with 11 bases aligning to TRBD1. Trimming at V came to 0 bases and at J to 10 bases, leaving 7 bases not matched to a gene. This CDR3 spans 15 amino acids. Per the germline V gene, CDR1 is PRHDT and CDR2 is FYEKMQ (reference sequence). The CDR3 DNA sequence: TGTGCCAGCAGCTTAGGCCCCGGGACAGGGGGTAGAGCTTTCTTT. Translation gives CASSLGPGTGGRAFF.

This clone has only a few counts. The chain joins TRBV10-3 to TRBJ2-5; 7 nucleotides match TRBD1. The junction had 16 bases not matched to a gene; V was cut back by 6 bases and J by 3 bases. CDR3 size: 17 residues. Germline values: CDR1 ENHRY, CDR2 SYGVKD. CDR3 loop: CAISSPGQRNKEETQYF. For the CDR3, the DNA is TGTGCCATCAGCTCCCCGGGACAGAGGAATAAGGAAGAGACCCAGTACTTC.

The rearrangement uses TRBV7-8 and TRBJ2-5; D uncertain. CDR3 length: 14 residues. Germline V gene sequence: CDR1 SGHVS, CDR2 FQNEAQ. Trimming stripped 4 bases from V and 1 base from J, with 10 bases between. The CDR3 DNA reads as TGTGCCAGCAGCTCTCGTGAGAGCCAAGAGACCCAGTACTTC. This sequence encodes CASSSRESQETQYF.

The chain links TRBV21-1 to TRBJ1-5; the tabulated D call, TRBD1, remains unverified against the DNA. TRBV21-1 corresponds to a pseudogene. CDR3 size: 21 residues. The CDR3 region is CASSKRKDVAQGPFPNQPQHF. CDR3 in DNA: TGTGCCAGCAGCAAGAGGAAGGATGTGGCACAGGGACCGTTTCCCAATCAGCCCCAGCATTTT.

The chain couples TRBV19 to TRBJ2-3; 10 bases agree with TRBD1. The V and J ends lost 4 bases and 3 bases, in that order; junction bases with no gene match: 16. The CDR3 runs to 19 residues. CDR1 is LNHDA, CDR2 SQIVND, per germline (reference sequence). CDR3 amino acids: CASSTLVIRDRGRTDTQYF. CDR3 nucleotide sequence: TGTGCCAGTAGTACCTTGGTGATCCGGGACAGGGGTCGGACAGATACGCAGTATTTT. Full variable domain (missing parts from reference TRBV19 and TRBJ2-3): DGGITQSPKYLFRKEGQNVTLSCEQNLNHDAMYWYRQDPGQGLRLIYYSQIVNDFQKGDIAEGYSVSREKKESFPLTVTSAQKNPTAFYLCASSTLVIRDRGRTDTQYFGPGTRLTVL.

This clone was counted only a few times. This rearrangement joins TRBV29-1 to TRBJ1-1; 7 bases align to TRBD1. The CDR3 spans 14 residues. V was pared by 7 bases and J by 2 bases, with 10 bases of the junction left unmatched. Germline loops: CDR1 SQVTM, CDR2 ANQGSEA. The CDR3 sequence: CSATTGGGNTEAFF. CDR3 bases: TGCAGCGCTACGACCGGAGGGGGCAACACTGAAGCTTTCTTT.

This clone has just a few counts. The genes are TRBV5-1 and TRBJ2-2; possible D gene TRBD2, 6 bases. V gave up 1 base and J gave up 4 bases, with 14 bases separating them. The CDR3 spans 16 residues. In germline, CDR1 is SGHRS, CDR2 YFSETQ. DNA for the CDR3: TGCGCCAGCAGCTTGTTGAGGGAGGCCCCCACCGGGGAGCTGTTTTTT. Its translation: CASSLLREAPTGELFF.

This clone was picked up a small number of times. The chain uses TRBV11-3 and TRBJ1-2; the match to TRBD1 covers 9 bases. Germline CDR1 SGHNT, CDR2 YENEEA. The V gene end was trimmed by 6 bases and the J gene end by 8 bases; junction bases not matched to a gene: 7. The CDR3 covers 13 residues. The CDR3 region has the DNA TGTGCCAGCAGTAAGGACAGGGGCAGGGGCTACACCTTC. Its protein is CASSKDRGRGYTF.

The V call is TRBV6-5, the J call TRBJ2-1; 7 bases fit TRBD1. Germline CDR1 reads MNHEY; CDR2 reads SVGAGI. The CDR3 covers 14 residues. The ends lost 7 bases at V and 4 bases at J; junction bases unmatched: 7. The CDR3 DNA is TGTGCCAGCACATACAGGGGAGATTACAATGAGCAGTTCTTC. Its translation is CASTYRGDYNEQFF.

This clone was detected a few times. At one of its ends the junction is not consistent with the germline gene, which may arise from a read error. This rearrangement joins TRBV5-1 to TRBJ1-6; D is possibly TRBD1 (5 bases). CDR3 length: 15 residues. CDR1 and CDR2 (germline): SGHRS, YFSETQ. The CDR3 DNA sequence: TGCGCCAGCAGCTTGGCCGGCAGGGATAATACACCCCTCCACTTT. Its protein product is CASSLAGRDNTPLHF.